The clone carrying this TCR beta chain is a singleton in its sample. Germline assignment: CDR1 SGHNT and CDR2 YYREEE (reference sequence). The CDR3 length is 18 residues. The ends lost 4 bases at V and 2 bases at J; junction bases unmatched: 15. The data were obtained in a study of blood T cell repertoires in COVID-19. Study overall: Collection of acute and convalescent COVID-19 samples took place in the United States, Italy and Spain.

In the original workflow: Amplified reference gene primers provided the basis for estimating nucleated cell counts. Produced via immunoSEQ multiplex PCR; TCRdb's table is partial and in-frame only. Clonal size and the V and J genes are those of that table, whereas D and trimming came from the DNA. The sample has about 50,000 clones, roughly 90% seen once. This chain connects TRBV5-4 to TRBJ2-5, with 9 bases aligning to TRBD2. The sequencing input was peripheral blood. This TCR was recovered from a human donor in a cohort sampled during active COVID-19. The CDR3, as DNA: TGTGCCAGCAGCGGAAAGGGTGCTAGCGGGGACCTACAAGAGACCCAGTACTTC. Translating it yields CASSGKGASGDLQETQYF.